This entry lists 24 T cell receptor beta chains sequenced from one sample in a study of patients and donors after allogeneic stem cell transplantation. In TCRdb, the RT-PCR reads were re-called with MiXCR into one record per CDR3 protein. Counted here are about a million distinct CDR3 sequences, over 15% occurring once; the ten biggest clones make up 5% to 6.5%. Sequencing input: blood, either unsorted or a sorted T cell fraction (not recorded which). Source of these receptors: a human donor who was either an allogeneic HSCT recipient or a stem cell or donor lymphocyte infusion donor (not recorded which). It is not recorded whose cells these are; they may come from a transplant donor.

A few counts support this clonotype. The CDR3 bases are TGCAGTGCTCCCCGGACAGCAATCTATGGCTACACCTTC. Protein: CSAPRTAIYGYTF. V gene TRBV20-1 combines with J gene TRBJ1-2; possible D gene TRBD1, 6 bases. Germline lookup yields CDR1 DFQATT and CDR2 SNEGSKA (reference sequence). Between the trimmed V and J ends, which lost 5 bases and 4 bases, there was a span of 14 bases. This CDR3 is built from 13 residues.

This clonotype was found many times. The chain couples TRBV27 to TRBJ1-1, with 7 positions matching TRBD1. The V and J ends lost 5 bases and 5 bases, in that order; junction bases with no gene match: 5. The CDR3 extends over 13 amino acids. Germline V gene sequence: CDR1 MNHEY, CDR2 SMNVEV (reference sequence). This CDR3 reads CASSIAGGTEAFF. Written as DNA, the CDR3 is TGTGCCAGCAGTATCGCAGGGGGGACTGAAGCTTTCTTT.

This chain joins TRBV12-3 or TRBV12-4 and TRBJ1-4; 9 positions match TRBD1. Germline trimming cut 3 bases from V and 5 bases from J; bases unmatched to any gene: 4. The CDR3 consists of 15 residues. CDR3 nucleotides: TGTGCCAGCAGTTTCAGGACAGGGGCGAATGAAAAACTGTTTTTT. Translating gives CASSFRTGANEKLFF.

The chain has TRBV18 and TRBJ1-6, with D unresolved. From germline, CDR1 is KGHSH and CDR2 LQKENI. The CDR3 is 14 amino acids. With 5 bases removed from V and 7 bases from J, the gap between germline ends came to 12 bases. As DNA, the CDR3 is TGTGCCAGCTCAGCAGACGGAAAAAATTCACCCCTCCACTTT. The encoded protein is CASSADGKNSPLHF.

In DNA form, the CDR3 reads TGCAGTGTAAGGGGTGCCGGCGGATCACCCCTCCACTTT. Translated, it gives CSVRGAGGSPLHF. The chain couples TRBV20-1 to TRBJ1-6, with TRBD1 as a possible D gene (5 bases). CDR1 is DFQATT and CDR2 is SNEGSKA in the germline V gene (reference sequence). With 7 bases removed from V and 10 bases from J, the gap between germline ends came to 17 bases. There are 13 residues in the CDR3.

The chain links TRBV28 to TRBJ1-5, with 7 nucleotides matching TRBD1. Germline loops: CDR1 MDHEN, CDR2 SYDVKM. The trim removed 6 bases at V and 4 bases at J, leaving 9 bases unmatched. This CDR3 is 15 amino acids long. In nucleotides, the CDR3 is TGTGCCAGCAGACAACAGGGGTTGGGGAATCAGCCCCAGCATTTT. Residues: CASRQQGLGNQPQHF.

This chain connects TRBV12-3 or TRBV12-4 to TRBJ1-5; TRBD1 aligns across 7 bases. V lost 3 bases to trimming and J lost 5 bases; unmatched junction nucleotides: 13. This CDR3 is built from 17 residues. The CDR3 reads CASSFSTPGTVYQPQHF. CDR3 DNA sequence: TGTGCCAGCAGTTTTAGTACCCCCGGGACAGTTTATCAGCCCCAGCATTTT.

CDR3 coding DNA: TGTGCCAGCAGTTTGATTATGTTGATAGGGACAGGCTCCTACGAGCAGTACTTC. Translating it yields CASSLIMLIGTGSYEQYF. J is TRBJ2-7 and V is TRBV12-3 or TRBV12-4; 8 nucleotides agree with TRBD1. Trimming took 3 bases from V and 0 from J; bases not matched to a gene: 13. The CDR3 is 18 residues long.

This clonotype was seen only a few times. The chain joins TRBV12-3 or TRBV12-4 to TRBJ1-3; D gene unclear. With 6 bases removed from V and 2 bases from J, the gap between germline ends came to 14 bases. This CDR3 is 15 amino acids long. The CDR3 DNA reads as TGTGCCAGCAGCACAAGAGGAGGAGCTGGAAACACCATATATTTT. This gives the protein CASSTRGGAGNTIYF.

This clonotype appeared a few times. V and J are TRBV6-5 and TRBJ1-4; D gene uncertain. V gave up 2 bases and J gave up 3 bases, with 10 bases separating them. Germline loops: CDR1 MNHEY, CDR2 SVGAGI. The CDR3 has 15 amino acids. The CDR3 coding sequence is TGTGCCAGCAGTTACGGGTCTAAGGCTAATGAAAAACTGTTTTTT. It codes for CASSYGSKANEKLFF.

This chain connects TRBV19 to TRBJ2-5; 8 positions agree with TRBD2. V gave up 3 bases and J gave up 2 bases; unmatched junction bases: 5. Germline CDR1 LNHDA, CDR2 SQIVND (reference sequence). This CDR3 comprises 15 residues. The CDR3 region has the DNA TGTGCCAGTAGTATGGGGGAGCGGGGGCAAGAGACCCAGTACTTC. It encodes CASSMGERGQETQYF.

This clonotype came up a few times. The CDR3 bases are TGTGCCAGCAGCTTCCCTTTCTACTCTGGAAACACCATATATTTT. Translated, it gives CASSFPFYSGNTIYF. J is TRBJ1-3 and V is TRBV7-2; no definite D call. CDR1 is SGHTA, CDR2 FQGNSA, per germline. The CDR3 extends over 15 amino acids. Trimming pared 3 bases from V and 0 bases from J, leaving 9 bases between.

This clonotype was counted a few times. The chain uses TRBV29-1 and TRBJ1-2, with no clear D. CDR1 is SQVTM, CDR2 ANQGSEA, per germline. This CDR3 is 13 amino acids long. Trimming shortened V by 4 bases and J by 6 bases, and 15 bases separated the two germline ends. The CDR3 reads CSVVVSLMNGYTF. The CDR3 DNA follows: TGCAGCGTTGTCGTGAGCTTGATGAATGGCTACACCTTC.

The rearrangement joins TRBV4-1 to TRBJ1-1; D is possibly TRBD1 (5 bases). The CDR3 is 16 amino acids. CDR1 is MGHRA, CDR2 YSYEKL, per germline. Trimming left V 3 bases short and J 0 bases short, with 14 bases between. The CDR3 reads CASSHPGREMNTEAFF. CDR3 coding DNA: TGCGCCAGCAGCCATCCAGGGAGGGAGATGAACACTGAAGCTTTCTTT.

This clonotype was recorded once. This chain joins TRBV6-1 and TRBJ2-2; no definite D call. V was trimmed by 7 bases and J by 6 bases, leaving 12 bases between them. The CDR3 spans 13 residues. The germline gives CDR1 MNHNS, CDR2 SASEGT. The CDR3 nucleotides read TGTGCCAGCAATCAAATCCGCGCCGGGGAGCTGTTTTTT. Its protein product is CASNQIRAGELFF.

V and J are TRBV4-2 and TRBJ2-2, with D hard to call. Between the trimmed V and J ends, which lost 1 base and 5 bases, there was a span of 8 bases. CDR1 is LGHNA and CDR2 is YNFKEQ in the germline V gene. The CDR3 covers 14 residues. CDR3 in amino acids: CASSQGRQTGELFF. The CDR3 bases are TGTGCCAGCAGCCAAGGCAGGCAGACCGGGGAGCTGTTTTTT.

V is TRBV6-2 or TRBV6-3 and J is TRBJ1-6; 7 bases are shared with TRBD1. Per the germline V gene, CDR1 is MNHEY and CDR2 is SVGEGT. V was clipped by 7 bases and J by 12 bases; unmatched bases: 6. The CDR3 loop spans 12 amino acids. The CDR3 is CASKTGMIPLHF. The DNA of the CDR3 is TGTGCCAGCAAGACAGGGATGATACCCCTCCACTTT.

The sample holds a few counts of this clonotype. The chain links TRBV6-2 or TRBV6-3 to TRBJ2-1, with D unclear. The germline gives CDR1 MNHEY, CDR2 SVGEGT. The CDR3 contains 16 residues. Trimming stripped 0 bases from V and 0 bases from J, with 9 bases between. This CDR3 is CASSYSGYSSYNEQFF. The CDR3 coding sequence is TGTGCCAGCAGTTACTCGGGGTATAGCTCCTACAATGAGCAGTTCTTC.

The gene calls are TRBV7-9 and TRBJ2-7; 8 nucleotides align to TRBD2. The CDR3 covers 13 residues. V lost 5 bases, J lost 7 bases, and 7 bases stayed unmatched. CDR1 and CDR2 (germline): SEHNR, FQNEAQ (reference sequence). For the CDR3, the DNA is TGTGCCAGCAGCCGACTAGCGCTAGAAGAGCAGTACTTC. This sequence encodes CASSRLALEEQYF. The variable domain in full, with the rest retrieved from reference TRBV7-9 and TRBJ2-7, is DTGVSQNPRHKITKRGQNVTFRCDPISEHNRLYWYRQTLGQGPEFLTYFQNEAQLEKSRLLSDRFSAERPKGSFSTLEIQRTEQGDSAMYLCASSRLALEEQYFGPGTRLTVT.

The chain couples TRBV12-3 or TRBV12-4 to TRBJ2-5; D unresolved. There are 14 residues in the CDR3. Trimming removed 3 bases from V and 5 bases from J, with 13 bases in between. CDR3 coding DNA: TGTGCCAGCAGTTTTTTTGGAAATGGCGAGACCCAGTACTTC. Amino acids: CASSFFGNGETQYF.

The chain joins TRBV7-2 to TRBJ2-3; tentatively, D is TRBD1 or TRBD2 (5 bases each). Germline values: CDR1 SGHTA, CDR2 FQGNSA. Trimming removed 5 bases from V and 6 bases from J, with 18 bases in between. The CDR3 contains 15 residues. The CDR3 DNA reads as TGTGCCAGCAGCCCCATGAGACCAGAGGGGGATACGCAGTATTTT. It translates to CASSPMRPEGDTQYF. Looking up the rest from reference TRBV7-2 and TRBJ2-3 gives the full variable domain: GAGVSQSPSNKVTEKGKDVELRCDPISGHTALYWYRQSLGQGLEFLIYFQGNSAPDKSGLPSDRFSAERTGGSVSTLTIQRTQQEDSAVYLCASSPMRPEGDTQYFGPGTRLTVL.

This clonotype was found many times. The chain has TRBV12-3 or TRBV12-4 and TRBJ2-1, with D uncertain. The CDR3 sequence is 12 residues long. V was trimmed by 4 bases and J by 7 bases, leaving 8 bases between them. CDR3 sequence (DNA): TGTGCCAGCAGTTCCGACACAAATGAGCAGTTCTTC. Protein sequence: CASSSDTNEQFF.

The chain joins TRBV11-2 to TRBJ1-6, with 7 bases aligning to TRBD1. This CDR3 comprises 15 residues. The V and J ends lost 4 bases and 7 bases, in that order; junction bases with no gene match: 7. Germline CDR1 and CDR2: SGHAT and FQNNGV. The CDR3 sequence is CASSSTGQKNSPLHF. The DNA for the CDR3 is TGTGCCAGCAGCTCTACGGGACAGAAAAATTCACCCCTCCACTTT. Variable domain in full (rest from reference TRBV11-2 and TRBJ1-6): EAGVAQSPRYKIIEKRQSVAFWCNPISGHATLYWYQQILGQGPKLLIQFQNNGVVDDSQLPKDRFSAERLKGVDSTLKIQPAKLEDSAVYLCASSSTGQKNSPLHFGNGTRLTVT.

This clonotype has more than one count but fewer than ten. The chain joins TRBV7-8 to TRBJ2-1; unclear D gene. Germline V gene lookup returns CDR1 SGHVS and CDR2 FQNEAQ. The CDR3 loop spans 16 amino acids. Trimming took off 3 bases at V and 0 bases at J, with 12 bases between the two ends. CDR3 nucleotide sequence: TGTGCCAGCAGCTTTGACGGCCGGAGCTCCTACAATGAGCAGTTCTTC. This encodes CASSFDGRSSYNEQFF.